A single T cell receptor beta chain is shown here with its context. What it binds is unknown. V was clipped by 4 bases and J by 0 bases, with 14 bases between them. Germline loops: CDR1 SGHAT, CDR2 FQNNGV. CDR3 length: 16 residues. The sample comes from a study of cytomegalovirus exposure and HLA in healthy donors. Findings and limits, study-wide: A missense variant in DCLRE1C was later tied to TCR beta V- and J-gene trimming. In a later analysis, compared with equally common non-associated chains, HLA-associated beta chains were more expanded.

It was with 60 Vbeta and 13 Jbeta primers that the PCR ran. The method was immunoSEQ multiplex PCR; TCRdb's version includes in-frame clones alone and lacks a portion of them. This sample has 95,000 to 150,000 clones, with around 66% found just once. This rearrangement joins TRBV11-2 to TRBJ2-3, with D possibly TRBD1 on 6 matching bases. Sequencing was done on a sample of PBMCs. The receptor was derived from a man younger than 30 in good health and CMV-seronegative. The CDR3 protein is CASSSTPTGSTDTQYF. In DNA form, the CDR3 reads TGTGCCAGCAGCTCCACTCCGACAGGAAGCACAGATACGCAGTATTTT.